This TCR beta chain appears in the sequencing data of a study of shared clonotypes between healthy human individuals. The CDR3 consists of 13 residues. CDR1 is KGHSH and CDR2 is LQKENI in the germline V gene. Trimming pared 3 bases from V and 9 bases from J, leaving 12 bases between. Assay used: immunoSEQ multiplex PCR; TCRdb lists only in-frame clones, some missing. The sample contains under 600,000 clones, nearly 80% of which appear only once. Sequencing input: PBMCs. This receptor was taken from a woman between 40 and 55 years old in good health. Some clones in this sample may be carry-over from other donors' samples. The gene calls are TRBV18 and TRBJ1-5; possibly TRBD1 for D (6 bases). CDR3 in amino acids: CASSPSGGPPQHF. As DNA, the CDR3 is TGTGCCAGCTCACCTTCGGGGGGCCCGCCCCAGCATTTT. Together with reference TRBV18 and TRBJ1-5, the CDR3 gives the full variable domain: NAGVMQNPRHLVRRRGQEARLRCSPMKGHSHVYWYRQLPEEGLKFMVYLQKENIIDESGMPKERFSAEFPKEGPSILRIQQVVRGDSAAYFCASSPSGGPPQHFGDGTRLSIL.